These 25 T cell receptor beta chains share one sample of origin, sequenced in a study of lymphopenia after photon versus proton radiotherapy. Sequencing used immunoSEQ multiplex PCR; TCRdb keeps in-frame clones, though not all of them. The table has tens of thousands of clones, around 89% seen once. The sample consisted of peripheral blood, taken from a patient treated with proton-based radiotherapy. The receptor set was obtained from a man aged 80 or over with esophageal cancer.

The CDR3 reads CASSFDSYEQYF. The CDR3 coding sequence is TGTGCCAGCAGTTTTGACTCCTACGAGCAGTACTTC. V and J are TRBV28 and TRBJ2-7; D is unclear. The germline CDR1 and CDR2 sequences are MDHEN and SYDVKM. CDR3 length: 12 residues. V was pared by 3 bases and J by 0 bases, with 3 bases between.

The chain carries TRBV4-1 and TRBJ2-1, with TRBD2 identical over 12 bases. Looked up from germline, CDR1 is MGHRA and CDR2 is YSYEKL. The CDR3 spans 16 residues. Losses at the gene ends were 4 bases for V and 12 bases for J; bases not matched to a gene: 13. CDR3 DNA sequence: TGCGCCAGCAGCCTCGGGCAGGGGACTAGCGGGCGGCGGCAGTTCTTC. Translation: CASSLGQGTSGRRQFF.

This chain links TRBV5-1 with TRBJ2-7; D possibly corresponds to TRBD2 (6 bases). Per germline, CDR1 SGHRS and CDR2 YFSETQ. Trimming removed 0 bases from V and 2 bases from J, with 12 bases in between. The CDR3 totals 15 residues. The CDR3 spells CASSLDPGDAYEQYF. The CDR3 DNA reads TGCGCCAGCAGCTTGGACCCGGGGGATGCCTACGAGCAGTACTTC.

The chain recombines TRBV7-3 with TRBJ2-3; 8 bases align to TRBD2. In germline, CDR1 is SGHTA, CDR2 FQGTGA. V was clipped by 4 bases and J by 4 bases; unmatched bases: 7. This CDR3 comprises 15 residues. CDR3 residues: CASSSRGLASDTQYF. The CDR3 DNA sequence: TGTGCCAGCAGCTCCCGTGGACTAGCTTCAGATACGCAGTATTTT. The variable domain in full, completed from reference TRBV7-3 and TRBJ2-3, reads GAGVSQTPSNKVTEKGKYVELRCDPISGHTALYWYRQSLGQGPEFLIYFQGTGAADDSGLPNDRFFAVRPEGSVSTLKIQRTERGDSAVYLCASSSRGLASDTQYFGPGTRLTVL.

The gene calls are TRBV7-2 and TRBJ2-7; 10 bases are a match to TRBD1. The length of the CDR3 is 14 residues. Looked up from germline, CDR1 is SGHTA and CDR2 is FQGNSA. The ends lost 1 base at V and 7 bases at J; junction bases unmatched: 4. This CDR3 is CASSLGQGAWEQYF. CDR3 coding DNA: TGTGCCAGCAGCTTAGGACAGGGGGCATGGGAGCAGTACTTC.

This chain uses TRBV2 with TRBJ2-3; 10 nucleotides agree with TRBD1. This CDR3 is 14 amino acids long. Germline V gene lookup returns CDR1 SNHLY and CDR2 FYNNEI. The J segment lost 4 bases and the V segment lost 6 bases, leaving 4 bases of the junction unmatched. DNA for the CDR3: TGTGCCAGCAGCCGGGACAGGGGTTCAGATACGCAGTATTTT. Translation gives CASSRDRGSDTQYF.

This clone showed up just a few times. The V gene is TRBV5-1, the J gene TRBJ2-1, with unresolved D. The length of the CDR3 is 14 residues. The V gene lost 1 base and the J gene lost 9 bases, with 14 bases spanning the gap. Germline V lookup: CDR1 SGHRS, CDR2 YFSETQ. CDR3: CASSLTARNFEQFF. As DNA, the CDR3 is TGCGCCAGCAGCTTGACGGCCAGAAATTTTGAGCAGTTCTTC.

The rearrangement uses TRBV30 and TRBJ2-3; no reliable D call. The germline gives CDR1 GTSNPN, CDR2 SVGIG (reference sequence). The CDR3 has 15 amino acids. V lost 3 bases, J lost 3 bases, and 16 bases lay in between. The CDR3 protein is CAWSQGLGVTDTQYF. The CDR3 DNA sequence: TGTGCCTGGAGCCAAGGGCTAGGAGTAACAGATACGCAGTATTTT.

There are a few counts of this clone. The chain has TRBV5-5 and TRBJ1-6; TRBD1 agrees at 9 bases. The CDR3 runs 13 residues. Losses at the gene ends were 0 bases for V and 15 bases for J; bases not matched to a gene: 4. Per the germline V gene, CDR1 is SGHKS and CDR2 is YYEKEE (reference sequence). The CDR3 protein is CASSLVGQGVLHF. The CDR3 nucleotides read TGTGCCAGCAGCTTGGTGGGACAGGGAGTCCTCCACTTT.

CDR3 residues: CASSVGLVGNEQFF. CDR3 DNA sequence: TGTGCCAGCTCAGTTGGACTAGTTGGCAATGAGCAGTTCTTC. The V gene is TRBV18, the J gene TRBJ2-1; 7 bases fit TRBD2. This CDR3 has 14 residues. Trimming cost V 5 bases and J 6 bases; bases outside gene matches: 7. Germline CDR1 reads KGHSH; CDR2 reads LQKENI.

The CDR3 region is CASSLDIGVEETQYF. The CDR3 DNA reads as TGCGCCAGCAGCTTGGATATAGGGGTCGAGGAGACCCAGTACTTC. The chain employs TRBV5-1 and TRBJ2-5; a weak D match, TRBD1 (5 bases). CDR3 length: 15 amino acids. Trimming shortened V by 0 bases and J by 5 bases, and 14 bases separated the two germline ends. Germline V gene lookup returns CDR1 SGHRS and CDR2 YFSETQ.

CDR3 bases: TGTGCCAGCAGTACGGGACAGACCCAGCCCCAGCATTTT. Translating it yields CASSTGQTQPQHF. The chain combines TRBV6-1 with TRBJ1-5, with 7 bases identical to TRBD1. The V and J ends lost 5 bases and 7 bases, in that order; junction bases with no gene match: 5. There are 13 residues in the CDR3. In germline, CDR1 is MNHNS, CDR2 SASEGT.

The V call is TRBV19, the J call TRBJ2-6, with a possible D match to TRBD1 (6 bases). V was trimmed by 5 bases and J by 4 bases, leaving 18 bases between them. The CDR3 totals 17 residues. Germline V gene lookup returns CDR1 LNHDA and CDR2 SQIVND (reference sequence). CDR3 loop: CASSPGDGAWGANVLTF. The CDR3 coding sequence is TGTGCCAGTAGTCCAGGGGACGGGGCATGGGGGGCCAACGTCCTGACTTTC.

Concerning this clone: At one boundary the junction diverges from the germline segment, which might be a read error. The chain joins TRBV4-3 to TRBJ2-2; 8 nucleotides align to TRBD1. Per germline, CDR1 LGHNA and CDR2 YSLEER. The CDR3 runs to 16 residues. The CDR3 is CASSKDRGSKTGELFF. In DNA form, the CDR3 reads TGCGCCAGCAGCAAAGACAGGGGTAGTAAAACCGGGGAGCTGTTTTTT.

This chain connects TRBV6-5 to TRBJ2-7; 9 nucleotides line up with TRBD2. Per the germline V gene, CDR1 is MNHEY and CDR2 is SVGAGI. V was pared by 6 bases and J by 5 bases, with 8 bases of the junction left unmatched. The CDR3 contains 14 residues. CDR3: CASRPSGVENEQYF. CDR3 sequence (DNA): TGTGCCAGCAGACCTAGCGGGGTGGAGAACGAGCAGTACTTC.

V usage is TRBV30 and J usage is TRBJ1-1; D is perhaps TRBD1 (5 bases). With 0 bases removed from V and 5 bases from J, the gap between germline ends came to 13 bases. Germline V gives CDR1 GTSNPN, CDR2 SVGIG (reference sequence). The CDR3 runs to 14 residues. Here the CDR3 DNA reads TGTGCCTGGAGTGTACCCCCTGGGGGGACTGAAGCTTTCTTT. Its translation: CAWSVPPGGTEAFF.

The chain couples TRBV7-8 to TRBJ2-1; no definite D call. Per germline, CDR1 SGHVS and CDR2 FQNEAQ. The length of the CDR3 is 12 residues. Between the trimmed V and J ends, which lost 6 bases and 2 bases, there was a span of 5 bases. DNA for the CDR3: TGTGCCAGCAGATCTCCCTACAATGAGCAGTTCTTC. Protein product: CASRSPYNEQFF.

The gene calls are TRBV29-1 and TRBJ2-5, with TRBD1 matching over 9 bases. J gave up 2 bases and V 6 bases, and 4 bases lay outside the gene matches. There are 13 residues in the CDR3. Per the germline V gene, CDR1 is SQVTM and CDR2 is ANQGSEA. The CDR3 DNA reads TGCAGCGTAGCCGGGACAGGGCAAGAGACCCAGTACTTC. This gives the protein CSVAGTGQETQYF.

V is TRBV5-1 and J is TRBJ2-1, with TRBD2 matching 12 bases. Losses at the gene ends were 4 bases for V and 7 bases for J; bases not matched to a gene: 12. The CDR3 has 17 residues. Germline CDR1 reads SGHRS; CDR2 reads YFSETQ. This CDR3 reads CASSARASGRAGNEQFF. CDR3 in DNA: TGCGCCAGCAGCGCCCGGGCTAGCGGGAGGGCCGGAAATGAGCAGTTCTTC.

This clone is a singleton in its sample. The chain recombines TRBV18 with TRBJ2-1; D is unclear. This CDR3 is built from 13 residues. Trimming left V 3 bases short and J 5 bases short, with 8 bases between. Per germline, CDR1 KGHSH and CDR2 LQKENI. The CDR3 is CASSPSMDNEQFF. CDR3 DNA sequence: TGTGCCAGCTCACCGTCTATGGACAATGAGCAGTTCTTC.

The chain employs TRBV5-4 and TRBJ2-7, with TRBD1 matching over 7 bases. Germline V gene data show CDR1 as SGHNT and CDR2 as YYREEE (reference sequence). The CDR3 is 13 amino acids. Unmatched junction bases numbered 2, after V lost 4 bases and J lost 1 base. The CDR3 protein is CASSRGQSYEQYF. The CDR3 DNA sequence: TGTGCCAGCAGCCGGGGACAGTCCTACGAGCAGTACTTC.

The chain uses TRBV29-1 and TRBJ2-2; D possibly corresponds to TRBD2 (5 bases). Trimming removed 3 bases from V and 4 bases from J, with 6 bases in between. The CDR3 has 12 residues. Looked up from germline, CDR1 is SQVTM and CDR2 is ANQGSEA. The CDR3 bases are TGCAGCGTTGAGGGGAGCACCGGGGAGCTGTTTTTT. As protein: CSVEGSTGELFF.

The chain joins TRBV11-2 to TRBJ2-5, with TRBD2 identical over 12 bases. Germline V gene data show CDR1 as SGHAT and CDR2 as FQNNGV. CDR3 length: 16 residues. The trim removed 1 base at V and 0 bases at J, leaving 0 bases unmatched. The CDR3 DNA follows: TGTGCCAGCAGCTTAGGGACTAGCGGGGACCAAGAGACCCAGTACTTC. Protein product: CASSLGTSGDQETQYF. Full variable domain (rest looked up from reference TRBV11-2 and TRBJ2-5): EAGVAQSPRYKIIEKRQSVAFWCNPISGHATLYWYQQILGQGPKLLIQFQNNGVVDDSQLPKDRFSAERLKGVDSTLKIQPAKLEDSAVYLCASSLGTSGDQETQYFGPGTRLLVL.

V gene TRBV15 combines with J gene TRBJ2-5; 8 bases are shared with TRBD2. CDR3 length: 17 amino acids. CDR1 LNHNV and CDR2 YYDKDF come from the germline V gene (reference sequence). The ends lost 0 bases at V and 2 bases at J; junction bases unmatched: 8. The CDR3 spells CATSRDSGPGGQETQYF. The DNA of the CDR3 is TGTGCCACCAGCAGAGATTCGGGACCGGGAGGGCAAGAGACCCAGTACTTC.

The chain combines TRBV9 with TRBJ2-3; 8 positions match TRBD1. Germline CDR1 SGDLS, CDR2 YYNGEE. This CDR3 is 16 amino acids long. The J segment lost 3 bases and the V segment lost 2 bases, leaving 8 bases of the junction unmatched. This chain's CDR3 is CASSVGTGQGTDTQYF. The CDR3 region has the DNA TGTGCCAGCAGCGTGGGGACAGGACAGGGAACAGATACGCAGTATTTT.